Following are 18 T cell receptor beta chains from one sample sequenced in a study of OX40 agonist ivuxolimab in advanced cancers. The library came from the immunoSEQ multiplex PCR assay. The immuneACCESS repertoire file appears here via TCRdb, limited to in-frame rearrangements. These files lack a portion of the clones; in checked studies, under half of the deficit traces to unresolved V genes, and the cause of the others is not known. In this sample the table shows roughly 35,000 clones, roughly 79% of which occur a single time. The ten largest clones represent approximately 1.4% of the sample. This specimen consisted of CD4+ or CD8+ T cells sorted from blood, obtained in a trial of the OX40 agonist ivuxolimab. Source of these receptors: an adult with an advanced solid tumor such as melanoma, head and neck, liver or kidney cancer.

The CDR3 loop reads CATAGTGVSGGNVNNEQFF. The CDR3 nucleotides read TGTGCCACAGCGGGGACAGGGGTTAGCGGGGGGAATGTTAACAATGAGCAGTTCTTC. This rearrangement joins TRBV10-3 to TRBJ2-1; D could derive from TRBD1 or TRBD2 (10 bases each). Germline V gene sequence: CDR1 ENHRY, CDR2 SYGVKD. V was pared by 10 bases and J by 5 bases, with 33 bases between. The CDR3 spans 19 residues.

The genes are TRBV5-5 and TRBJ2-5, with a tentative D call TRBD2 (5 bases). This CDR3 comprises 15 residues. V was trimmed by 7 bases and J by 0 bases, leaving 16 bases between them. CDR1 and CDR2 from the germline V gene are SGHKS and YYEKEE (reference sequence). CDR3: CASVGVGMNQETQYF. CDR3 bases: TGTGCCAGCGTCGGGGTGGGAATGAACCAAGAGACCCAGTACTTC.

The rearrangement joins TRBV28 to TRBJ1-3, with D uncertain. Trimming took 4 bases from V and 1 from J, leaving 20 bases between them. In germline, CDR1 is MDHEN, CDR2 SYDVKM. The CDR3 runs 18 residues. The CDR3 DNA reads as TGTGCCAGCAGTTGGAGGATCGCGCGTTATCCTTCTGGAAACACCATATATTTT. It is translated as CASSWRIARYPSGNTIYF.

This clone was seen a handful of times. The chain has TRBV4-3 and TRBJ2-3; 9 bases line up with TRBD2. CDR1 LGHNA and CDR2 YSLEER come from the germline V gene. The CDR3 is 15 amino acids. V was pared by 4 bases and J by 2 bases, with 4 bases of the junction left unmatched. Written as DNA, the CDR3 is TGCGCCAGCAGCCCCAGCGGGAGGTACACAGATACGCAGTATTTT. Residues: CASSPSGRYTDTQYF.

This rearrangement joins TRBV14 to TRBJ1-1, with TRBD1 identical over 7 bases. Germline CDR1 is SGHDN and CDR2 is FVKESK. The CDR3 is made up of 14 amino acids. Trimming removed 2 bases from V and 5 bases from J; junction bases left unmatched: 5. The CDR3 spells CASSQTGDWTEAFF. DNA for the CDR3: TGTGCCAGCAGCCAAACAGGGGATTGGACTGAAGCTTTCTTT.

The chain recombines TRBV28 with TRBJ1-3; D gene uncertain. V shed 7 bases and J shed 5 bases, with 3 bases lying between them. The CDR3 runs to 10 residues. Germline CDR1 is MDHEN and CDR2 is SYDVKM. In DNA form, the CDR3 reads TGTGCCAGCAAGAGAAACACCATATATTTT. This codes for CASKRNTIYF. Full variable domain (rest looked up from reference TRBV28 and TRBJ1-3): DVKVTQSSRYLVKRTGEKVFLECVQDMDHENMFWYRQDPGLGLRLIYFSYDVKMKEKGDIPEGYSVSREKKERFSLILESASTNQTSMYLCASKRNTIYFGEGSWLTVV.

The CDR3 sequence is CAISPQGVEGYTF. The CDR3 DNA sequence: TGTGCCATCAGTCCACAGGGGGTTGAGGGCTACACCTTC. The rearrangement links TRBV10-3 to TRBJ1-2; TRBD1 agrees at 8 bases. The CDR3 totals 13 residues. J gave up 8 bases and V 5 bases, and 7 bases lay outside the gene matches. CDR1 is ENHRY, CDR2 SYGVKD, per germline.

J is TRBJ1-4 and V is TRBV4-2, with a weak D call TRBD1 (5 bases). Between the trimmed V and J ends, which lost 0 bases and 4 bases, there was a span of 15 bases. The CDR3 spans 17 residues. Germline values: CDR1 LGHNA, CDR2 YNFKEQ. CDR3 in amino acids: CASSQDHGAGSNEKLFF. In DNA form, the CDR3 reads TGTGCCAGCAGCCAAGATCATGGGGCAGGGAGTAATGAAAAACTGTTTTTT.

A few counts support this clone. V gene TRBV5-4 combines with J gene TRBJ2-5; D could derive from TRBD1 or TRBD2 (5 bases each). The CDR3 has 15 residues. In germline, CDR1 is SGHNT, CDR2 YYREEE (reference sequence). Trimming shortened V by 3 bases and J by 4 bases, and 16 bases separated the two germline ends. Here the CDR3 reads CASSSARRDAETQYF. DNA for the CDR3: TGTGCCAGCAGCTCAGCCCGCCGGGACGCAGAGACCCAGTACTTC.

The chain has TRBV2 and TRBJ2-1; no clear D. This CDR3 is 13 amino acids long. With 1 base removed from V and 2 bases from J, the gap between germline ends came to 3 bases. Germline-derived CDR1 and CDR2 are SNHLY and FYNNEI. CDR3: CASSEVPYNEQFF. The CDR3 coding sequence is TGTGCCAGCAGTGAAGTACCCTACAATGAGCAGTTCTTC. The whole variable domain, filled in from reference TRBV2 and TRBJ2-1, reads EPEVTQTPSHQVTQMGQEVILRCVPISNHLYFYWYRQILGQKVEFLVSFYNNEISEKSEIFDDQFSVERPDGSNFTLKIRSTKLEDSAMYFCASSEVPYNEQFFGPGTRLTVL.

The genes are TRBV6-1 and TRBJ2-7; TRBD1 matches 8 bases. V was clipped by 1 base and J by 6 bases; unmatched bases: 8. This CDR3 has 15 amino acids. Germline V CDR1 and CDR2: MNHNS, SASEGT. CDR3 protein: CASSEGWTGKGEQYF. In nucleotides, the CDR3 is TGTGCCAGCAGTGAAGGCTGGACAGGGAAAGGCGAGCAGTACTTC.

In DNA form, the CDR3 reads TGCAGTGCAGCCTGGTCCTACGAGCAGTACTTC. Amino acids: CSAAWSYEQYF. The rearrangement uses TRBV20-1 and TRBJ2-7; D is unresolved. The length of the CDR3 is 11 residues. The V gene lost 6 bases and the J gene lost 1 base, with 7 bases spanning the gap. Germline CDR1 reads DFQATT; CDR2 reads SNEGSKA (reference sequence).

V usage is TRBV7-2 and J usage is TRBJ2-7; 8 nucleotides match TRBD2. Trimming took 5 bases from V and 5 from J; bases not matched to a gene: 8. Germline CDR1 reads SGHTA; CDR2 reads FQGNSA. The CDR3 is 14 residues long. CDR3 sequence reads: CASSTTSVIDEQYF. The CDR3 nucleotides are TGTGCCAGCAGCACGACTAGCGTCATAGACGAGCAGTACTTC.

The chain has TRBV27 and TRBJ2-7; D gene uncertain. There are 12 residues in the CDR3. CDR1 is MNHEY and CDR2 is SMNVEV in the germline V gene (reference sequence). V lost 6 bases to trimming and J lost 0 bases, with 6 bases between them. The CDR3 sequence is CASSGTSYEQYF. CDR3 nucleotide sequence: TGTGCCAGCAGCGGCACCTCCTACGAGCAGTACTTC.

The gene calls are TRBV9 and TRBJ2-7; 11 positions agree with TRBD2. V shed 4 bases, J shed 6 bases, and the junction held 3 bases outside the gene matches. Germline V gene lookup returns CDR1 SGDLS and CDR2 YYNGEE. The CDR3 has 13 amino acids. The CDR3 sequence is CASSLAGGIEQYF. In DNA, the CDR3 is TGTGCCAGCAGCCTAGCGGGAGGAATCGAGCAGTACTTC.

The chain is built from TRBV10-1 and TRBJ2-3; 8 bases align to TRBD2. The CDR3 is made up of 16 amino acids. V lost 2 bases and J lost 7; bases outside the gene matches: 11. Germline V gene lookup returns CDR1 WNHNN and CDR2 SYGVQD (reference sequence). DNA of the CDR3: TGCGCCAGCAGTGAGAGTGTGGCGGGAGGTCACCATACGCAGTATTTT. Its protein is CASSESVAGGHHTQYF.

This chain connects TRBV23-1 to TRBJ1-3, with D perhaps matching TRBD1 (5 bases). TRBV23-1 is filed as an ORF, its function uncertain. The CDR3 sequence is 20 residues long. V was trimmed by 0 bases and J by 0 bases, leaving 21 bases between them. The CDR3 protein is CASSQSPRGGRRGSGNTIYF. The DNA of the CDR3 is TGCGCCAGCAGTCAATCCCCCCGGGGAGGTCGGAGGGGCTCTGGAAACACCATATATTTT.

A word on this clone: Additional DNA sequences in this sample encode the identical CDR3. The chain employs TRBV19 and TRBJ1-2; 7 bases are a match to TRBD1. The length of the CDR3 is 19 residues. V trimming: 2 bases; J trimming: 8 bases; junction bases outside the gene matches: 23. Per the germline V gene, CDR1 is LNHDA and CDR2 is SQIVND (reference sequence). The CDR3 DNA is TGTGCCAGTAGTATACTCGGTTCCCGGGACAGAGACCTACTGGGAGGCTACACCTTC. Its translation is CASSILGSRDRDLLGGYTF. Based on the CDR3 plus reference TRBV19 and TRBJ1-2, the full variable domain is DGGITQSPKYLFRKEGQNVTLSCEQNLNHDAMYWYRQDPGQGLRLIYYSQIVNDFQKGDIAEGYSVSREKKESFPLTVTSAQKNPTAFYLCASSILGSRDRDLLGGYTFGSGTRLTVV.